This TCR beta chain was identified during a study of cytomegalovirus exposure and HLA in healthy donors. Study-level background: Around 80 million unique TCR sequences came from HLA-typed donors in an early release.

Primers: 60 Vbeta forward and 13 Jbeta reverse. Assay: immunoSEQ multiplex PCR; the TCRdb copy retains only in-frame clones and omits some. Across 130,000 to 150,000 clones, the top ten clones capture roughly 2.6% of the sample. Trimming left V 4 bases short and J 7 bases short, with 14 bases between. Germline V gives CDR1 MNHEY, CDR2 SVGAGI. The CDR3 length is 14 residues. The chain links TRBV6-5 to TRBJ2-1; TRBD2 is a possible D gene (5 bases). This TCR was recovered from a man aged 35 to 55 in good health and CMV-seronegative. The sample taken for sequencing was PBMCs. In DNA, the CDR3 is TGTGCCAGCAGTTCCCCGGGGTTGGGTAATGAGCAGTTCTTC. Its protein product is CASSSPGLGNEQFF.